The 17 T cell receptor beta chains presented below share a single source sample, sequenced in a study of blood T cell repertoires in COVID-19. Assay used: immunoSEQ multiplex PCR; TCRdb lists only in-frame clones, some missing. The sample shows 150,000 to 160,000 clones, 70% to 85% of them seen only once. The sequencing sample was made of peripheral blood. These receptor sequences come from a woman between 45 and 60 years old with acute or convalescent COVID-19.

The chain links TRBV3-1 (or the pseudogene TRBV3-2) to TRBJ2-1; 13 bases are a match to TRBD2. This CDR3 is 13 amino acids long. With 6 bases clipped from V and 10 bases from J, the junction kept 3 bases outside the gene matches. Germline CDR1 is LGHDT and CDR2 is YNNKEL (reference sequence). The chain's CDR3 is CASRGGLAGEQFF. CDR3 nucleotides: TGTGCCAGCAGGGGGGGACTAGCGGGAGAGCAGTTCTTC.

About this clone itself: This sample also contains other DNA sequences that code for the same CDR3. The chain recombines TRBV5-1 with TRBJ1-6; 7 bases match TRBD1. The germline CDR1 and CDR2 sequences are SGHRS and YFSETQ. The CDR3 consists of 14 residues. V lost 0 bases, J lost 10 bases, and 4 bases stayed unmatched. CDR3 region: CASSLGQGVSPLHF. In nucleotides, the CDR3 is TGCGCCAGCAGCTTGGGACAGGGAGTATCACCCCTCCACTTT.

In its sample, this clone was seen a few times. V usage is TRBV5-1 and J usage is TRBJ1-1; D uncertain. This CDR3 is built from 13 residues. V dropped 4 bases and J dropped 2 bases, with 9 bases sitting between them. Looked up from germline, CDR1 is SGHRS and CDR2 is YFSETQ. The CDR3 DNA follows: TGCGCCAGCAGCGGTATTACTAACACTGAAGCTTTCTTT. Its translation: CASSGITNTEAFF.

This clone was seen more than once but under ten times. This chain uses TRBV10-2 with TRBJ1-2, with no clear D. The ends were cut back, 2 bases at V and 4 bases at J, with 11 bases in the middle. The CDR3 spans 14 residues. Germline lookup yields CDR1 WSHSY and CDR2 SAAADI. CDR3 nucleotide sequence: TGCGCCAGCAGTGAGCGTGAGGGTGGCTATGGCTACACCTTC. Its translation is CASSEREGGYGYTF.

CDR3 nucleotides: TGTGCCAGCAGTGCCAGGGACAGGGAAGCTTTCTTT. Amino acid sequence: CASSARDREAFF. The gene calls are TRBV12-3 or TRBV12-4 and TRBJ1-1, with 8 bases that match TRBD1. The CDR3 is made up of 12 amino acids. The V and J ends lost 5 bases and 8 bases, in that order; junction bases with no gene match: 4.

The chain recombines TRBV5-1 with TRBJ2-3; D gene unclear. V dropped 4 bases and J dropped 0 bases, with 6 bases sitting between them. Looked up from germline, CDR1 is SGHRS and CDR2 is YFSETQ. CDR3 size: 13 residues. In DNA, the CDR3 is TGCGCCAGCAGCGGGCCCAGCACAGATACGCAGTATTTT. Translating it yields CASSGPSTDTQYF.

The chain carries TRBV14 and TRBJ1-1; D is possibly TRBD1 (6 bases). In germline, CDR1 is SGHDN, CDR2 FVKESK. Deletions cut 1 base from V and 0 bases from J, with 18 bases between. The CDR3 consists of 18 residues. The CDR3 spells CASSQAARDTRLNTEAFF. For the CDR3, the DNA is TGTGCCAGCAGCCAAGCCGCCCGGGACACAAGGCTGAACACTGAAGCTTTCTTT.

The J gene is TRBJ1-6, the V gene TRBV6-5; the match to TRBD1 covers 7 bases. The V gene's germline CDR1 is MNHEY and CDR2 SVGAGI. This CDR3 has 16 residues. Trimming at V came to 0 bases and at J to 7 bases, leaving 6 bases not matched to a gene. The CDR3 bases are TGTGCCAGCAGTTACTCGCACAGGGGACGAAATTCACCCCTCCACTTT. This codes for CASSYSHRGRNSPLHF.

This sequence joins TRBV6-5 and TRBJ2-7; D is perhaps TRBD1 (6 bases). The V and J ends lost 6 bases and 3 bases respectively, with 15 bases between them. The germline gives CDR1 MNHEY, CDR2 SVGAGI. CDR3 length: 14 residues. The CDR3 nucleotides read TGTGCCAGCAGCGAGACAGGCCCCCTCTACGAGCAGTACTTC. This translates into CASSETGPLYEQYF.

The table lists this clone with a few counts. The chain couples TRBV19 to TRBJ1-2, with 7 bases identical to TRBD1. CDR3 length: 17 amino acids. Germline CDR1 and CDR2: LNHDA and SQIVND (reference sequence). V shed 1 base, J shed 8 bases, and the junction held 16 bases outside the gene matches. CDR3 protein: CASSIGVTTGFRQGYTF. CDR3 sequence (DNA): TGTGCCAGTAGTATAGGGGTGACGACAGGGTTTCGACAAGGCTACACCTTC.

The chain uses TRBV18 and TRBJ2-7, with 10 bases that match TRBD1. V gave up 6 bases and J gave up 0 bases; unmatched junction bases: 5. Germline CDR1 KGHSH, CDR2 LQKENI. The length of the CDR3 is 15 residues. Written as DNA, the CDR3 is TGTGCCAGCTCCCGGACAGGGGGGAGCTCCTACGAGCAGTACTTC. Translation gives CASSRTGGSSYEQYF.

J is TRBJ1-2 and V is TRBV28; 9 bases are a match to TRBD1. There are 17 residues in the CDR3. From germline, CDR1 is MDHEN and CDR2 SYDVKM. V trimming: 4 bases; J trimming: 2 bases; junction bases outside the gene matches: 11. The CDR3 loop reads CASSWGSGTGLNYGYTF. The DNA of the CDR3 is TGTGCCAGCAGTTGGGGATCCGGGACAGGGCTGAACTATGGCTACACCTTC.

The chain joins TRBV7-8 to TRBJ2-1; 13 bases fit TRBD2. Trimming took 5 bases from V and 0 from J; bases not matched to a gene: 4. This CDR3 region has 17 residues. Germline values: CDR1 SGHVS, CDR2 FQNEAQ. CDR3 nucleotide sequence: TGTGCCAGCAGCCTACTAGCGGGGGGGCACTCCTACAATGAGCAGTTCTTC. It yields the protein CASSLLAGGHSYNEQFF.

This chain connects TRBV12-3 or TRBV12-4 to TRBJ2-7; tentative D call: TRBD1 (5 bases). V dropped 0 bases and J dropped 6 bases, with 6 bases sitting between them. The CDR3 is 12 amino acids. The CDR3 here is CASSLAGLEQYF. The CDR3, as DNA: TGTGCCAGCAGTTTAGCGGGGCTCGAGCAGTACTTC.

This clone was recorded a few times. The rearrangement links TRBV2 to TRBJ2-7, with a possible D match to TRBD2 (6 bases). V lost 7 bases to trimming and J lost 2 bases, with 12 bases between them. Germline CDR1 SNHLY, CDR2 FYNNEI. The CDR3 runs 13 residues. CDR3 DNA: TGTGCCAGCAACGAGGGACTGACCTACGAGCAGTACTTC. It encodes CASNEGLTYEQYF.

This sequence joins TRBV5-1 and TRBJ2-7; 7 bases match TRBD1. CDR3 length: 15 residues. Germline trimming cut 4 bases from V and 0 bases from J; bases unmatched to any gene: 7. Germline loops: CDR1 SGHRS, CDR2 YFSETQ. The CDR3 here is CASSKPGTASYEQYF. For the CDR3, the DNA is TGCGCCAGCAGCAAACCCGGGACAGCCTCCTACGAGCAGTACTTC.

The rearrangement joins TRBV15 to TRBJ1-5; TRBD1 matches at 10 bases. Germline CDR1 is LNHNV and CDR2 is YYDKDF (reference sequence). With 3 bases clipped from V and 1 base from J, the junction kept 6 bases outside the gene matches. The CDR3 spans 17 residues. As DNA, the CDR3 is TGTGCCACCAGCAGCGCGACAGGGGGCTTGAGCAATCAGCCCCAGCATTTT. Protein sequence: CATSSATGGLSNQPQHF.